Below, 4 T cell receptor beta chains from the same sample are listed, as sequenced in a study of blood T cells in healthy people across ages. Alongside a J-beta primer mix, a sample-barcoded 5' primer served in a second PCR lasting about 7 to 12 cycles. TCRdb redid the calling of the 5' RACE reads with MiXCR, one entry per CDR3 protein. This table has 710,000 or so distinct CDR3 sequences, 22% appearing once. Sample: blood. Source of these receptors: a man between 65 and 80 years old in good health.

This chain joins TRBV28 and TRBJ2-2; tentatively, D is TRBD1 (6 bases). The germline gives CDR1 MDHEN, CDR2 SYDVKM. This CDR3 spans 15 amino acids. Trimming cost V 5 bases and J 6 bases, with 16 bases left between them. Here the CDR3 reads CASSKPGQRSGELFF. CDR3 DNA sequence: TGTGCCAGCAGTAAGCCAGGACAGAGGTCCGGGGAGCTGTTTTTT.

The chain uses TRBV2 and TRBJ2-5; the match to TRBD2 covers 8 bases. Germline loops: CDR1 SNHLY, CDR2 FYNNEI. J gave up 5 bases and V 4 bases, and 6 bases lay outside the gene matches. The CDR3 covers 14 residues. CDR3 coding DNA: TGTGCCAGCAGTGGGACTAGCCCGTTGGAGACCCAGTACTTC. Translated: CASSGTSPLETQYF.

This clonotype was found a few times. The CDR3 DNA sequence: TGTGCCAGCAGCTTAAGGACAGGGGGCCATGAAGGAAAACTGTTTTTT. Translation: CASSLRTGGHEGKLFF. The J gene is TRBJ1-4, the V gene TRBV7-2; 11 nucleotides line up with TRBD1. Trimming removed 2 bases from V and 10 bases from J; junction bases left unmatched: 9. This CDR3 spans 16 amino acids. Per germline, CDR1 SGHTA and CDR2 FQGNSA.

CDR3 in amino acids: CSAGATGQFTDTQYF. The CDR3 nucleotides read TGCAGTGCTGGGGCGACAGGGCAATTCACAGATACGCAGTATTTT. The chain recombines TRBV20-1 with TRBJ2-3; 7 bases match TRBD1. Trimming took 5 bases from V and 2 from J; bases not matched to a gene: 10. CDR3 length: 15 residues. CDR1 DFQATT and CDR2 SNEGSKA come from the germline V gene (reference sequence).